Below, 4 T cell receptor beta chains from the same sample are listed, as sequenced in a study of blood T cell repertoires in COVID-19. Only in-frame clones appear in the TCRdb table, and some are missing; sequencing was by immunoSEQ multiplex PCR. The sample has a few hundred thousand clones, approximately 83% seen once; the top ten hold approximately 10%. Sequencing was carried out using peripheral blood. These TCRs come from a woman in her seventies with acute or convalescent COVID-19.

The CDR3 DNA follows: TGTGCCAGCAGCTTAACCGGGGCTGGAAACACCATATATTTT. Protein: CASSLTGAGNTIYF. The genes are TRBV11-2 and TRBJ1-3; D is ambiguous. Germline assignment: CDR1 SGHAT and CDR2 FQNNGV. V gave up 2 bases and J gave up 2 bases, with 7 bases separating them. This CDR3 comprises 14 residues.

The rearrangement uses TRBV3-1 (or the pseudogene TRBV3-2) and TRBJ1-1; perhaps TRBD1 as D (5 bases). Trimming stripped 1 base from V and 1 base from J, with 10 bases between. The germline gives CDR1 LGHDT, CDR2 YNNKEL (reference sequence). The CDR3 is made up of 15 amino acids. The CDR3 nucleotides read TGTGCCAGCAGCCAAGCTGGGGCTGGGAACACTGAAGCTTTCTTT. Encoded protein: CASSQAGAGNTEAFF.

This clone came up once. The DNA for the CDR3 is TGTGCCAGCAGTCCGGTAGTCCCTGAAGCTTTCTTT. Encoded protein: CASSPVVPEAFF. The chain is built from TRBV7-6 and TRBJ1-1; D is uncertain. Trimming shortened V by 6 bases and J by 6 bases, and 11 bases separated the two germline ends. The CDR3 contains 12 residues. Germline V CDR1 and CDR2: SGHVS, FNYEAQ.

This clone has a handful of counts. The same CDR3 also results from other DNA sequences found in this sample. This sequence joins TRBV18 and TRBJ1-1; D call uncertain. The CDR3 length is 14 residues. V was pared by 0 bases and J by 1 base, with 6 bases between. Germline CDR1 is KGHSH and CDR2 is LQKENI. CDR3 loop: CASSPPMRNTEAFF. As DNA, the CDR3 is TGTGCCAGCTCACCACCGATGAGGAACACTGAAGCTTTCTTT.